The rows below give T cell receptor beta chains drawn from one sample of a study of blood T cell repertoires in COVID-19. The data were produced by immunoSEQ multiplex PCR, yet TCRdb's version contains in-frame clones alone and is incomplete. The table has roughly 300,000 clones, roughly 85% seen once; the top ten hold less than 15%. The sample comprised peripheral blood. These TCRs come from a human donor in a cohort sampled during active COVID-19. CDR3s include the opening cysteine and the closing phenylalanine or tryptophan. Each record gives: D gene, V gene, J gene, CDR3 protein. The D gene is left open where the match is weak.

TRBD2	TRBV5-1	TRBJ2-7	CASSLQVAGAFEQYF
NA	TRBV7-6	TRBJ2-1	CASSLEPRGTKSYNEQFF
NA	TRBV10-3	TRBJ1-1	CAISLTGSNTEAFF
NA	TRBV28	TRBJ1-2	CASSPPGGSLSRYTF
NA	TRBV3-1/TRBV3-2	TRBJ2-7	CASRSSGHSYEQYF
TRBD1	TRBV5-1	TRBJ2-7	CASSLGQGVYEQYF
TRBD2	TRBV4-2	TRBJ2-7	CASSQDLAGSYEQYF
TRBD2	TRBV3-1/TRBV3-2	TRBJ2-4	CASSHSWTSGRGGVAKNIQYF
NA	TRBV25-1	TRBJ1-4	CASSESGGIEKLFF
NA	TRBV4-2	TRBJ2-4	CASSQEELRMENIQYF
NA	TRBV14	TRBJ2-7	CASSQDRAYEQYF
TRBD2	TRBV4-1	TRBJ2-6	CASSPTSGGSLPPGANVLTF
NA	TRBV19	TRBJ2-1	CASRGGAAEQFF
NA	TRBV9	TRBJ2-3	CASSVVEGLTDTQYF
NA	TRBV19	TRBJ1-5	CASSMRRPYQPQHF
TRBD2	TRBV24-1	TRBJ2-3	CATSEVRGAQYF
TRBD1	TRBV28	TRBJ2-7	CASSRRTGASYEQYF
NA	TRBV12-3/TRBV12-4	TRBJ1-2	CASRETGQRGYTF
NA	TRBV19	TRBJ2-2	CASSIEGLPNTGELFF
TRBD1	TRBV11-2	TRBJ1-1	CASDRGMNTEAFF
NA	TRBV5-6	TRBJ2-1	CASSLEERGGPTSYNEQFF
TRBD2	TRBV5-1	TRBJ2-1	CASSLGLADNEQFF
NA	TRBV13	TRBJ1-3	CASSWYRESSGNTIYF
NA	TRBV5-1	TRBJ1-4	CASSLAGEPTNEKLFF
NA	TRBV4-1	TRBJ1-4	CASSRAVHIGGEKLFF
NA	TRBV19	TRBJ2-1	CASKRTEPYNEQFF
NA	TRBV5-1	TRBJ2-7	CASSIASWTVSSSYEQYF
TRBD2	TRBV5-5	TRBJ2-6	CASSLAGEGWANVLTF
NA	TRBV6-4	TRBJ1-1	CASRLGGTVNEAFF
NA	TRBV10-2	TRBJ2-1	CASSEESNEQFF
NA	TRBV7-2	TRBJ1-5	CASSLGFGGGNQPQHF
NA	TRBV5-6	TRBJ2-1	CASSFRGTLSNEQFF
NA	TRBV18	TRBJ1-5	CASSPPLAGRNQHF
TRBD1	TRBV12-5	TRBJ2-5	CASGDTGQGRGYQETQYF
TRBD1	TRBV5-1	TRBJ2-1	CASSLGAGQGGNEQFF
TRBD2	TRBV7-2	TRBJ2-1	CASSSGASGSEQFF
TRBD2	TRBV18	TRBJ2-2	CASLTSGRRRSGELFF
TRBD2	TRBV11-2	TRBJ2-1	CASSQGLAVNNEQFF
TRBD2	TRBV5-6	TRBJ2-7	CASSLLGGRSGEQYF
NA	TRBV7-9	TRBJ2-3	CASSLGGSPTDTQYF